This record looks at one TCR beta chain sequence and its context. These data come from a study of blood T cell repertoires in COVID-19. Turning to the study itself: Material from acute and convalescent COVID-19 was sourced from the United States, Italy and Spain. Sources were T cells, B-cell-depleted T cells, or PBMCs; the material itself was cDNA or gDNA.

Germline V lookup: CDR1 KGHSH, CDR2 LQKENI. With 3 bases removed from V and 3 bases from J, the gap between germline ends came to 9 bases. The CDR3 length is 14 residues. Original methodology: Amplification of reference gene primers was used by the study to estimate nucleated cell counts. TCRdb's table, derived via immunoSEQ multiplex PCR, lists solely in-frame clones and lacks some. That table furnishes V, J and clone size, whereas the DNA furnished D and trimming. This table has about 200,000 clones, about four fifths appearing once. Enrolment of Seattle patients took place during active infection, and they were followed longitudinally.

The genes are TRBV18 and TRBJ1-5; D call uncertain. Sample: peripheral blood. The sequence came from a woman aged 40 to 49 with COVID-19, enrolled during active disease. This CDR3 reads CASSPGDHNQPQHF. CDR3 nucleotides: TGTGCCAGCTCACCCGGGGATCACAATCAGCCCCAGCATTTT.